The next 26 T cell receptor beta chains were all read from a single sample in a study of T cells in Graves' hyperthyroidism and ophthalmopathy. There were TCR beta CDR3 regions amplified from RNA transcripts. The HTBI primer set drove a first-round RT-PCR of the TCR CDR3. TCRdb fed the multiplex PCR reads into MiXCR, producing one record per CDR3 protein. The table shows roughly 660,000 distinct CDR3 sequences, with roughly 17% occurring only once. The specimen sequenced was blood. The receptor set was obtained from a man over 45 with Graves' hyperthyroidism.

This clonotype was found a few times. This chain links TRBV7-2 with TRBJ2-3; the D gene is possibly TRBD1 (5 bases). The CDR3 is 15 residues long. Germline-derived CDR1 and CDR2 are SGHTA and FQGNSA. Trimming cost V 2 bases and J 4 bases, with 13 bases left between them. Here the CDR3 reads CASSLRWGSPDTQYF. The DNA for the CDR3 is TGTGCCAGCAGCTTAAGGTGGGGCTCTCCAGATACGCAGTATTTT.

This clonotype appeared a single time. V gene TRBV7-8 combines with J gene TRBJ1-2; TRBD1 might be the D (5 bases). Looked up from germline, CDR1 is SGHVS and CDR2 is FQNEAQ. Trimming cost V 2 bases and J 8 bases, with 24 bases left between them. The CDR3 is made up of 17 amino acids. The CDR3 region has the DNA TGTGCCAGCAGCTTACAACGAAAGCGAGGGGTCCGGCGGGGCTACACCTTC. The encoded protein is CASSLQRKRGVRRGYTF.

The V gene is TRBV19, the J gene TRBJ1-5; perhaps TRBD1 as D (5 bases). Germline loops: CDR1 LNHDA, CDR2 SQIVND (reference sequence). Trimming took 9 bases from V and 6 from J, leaving 15 bases between them. This CDR3 is built from 13 residues. The CDR3 DNA reads TGTGCCAGCCAGACAGACCGGGGTCAGCCCCAGCATTTT. It codes for CASQTDRGQPQHF.

The genes are TRBV7-2 and TRBJ2-3, with a tentative D call TRBD1 (5 bases). The germline V and J ends were trimmed by 5 bases and 4 bases, with 13 bases remaining between them. In germline, CDR1 is SGHTA, CDR2 FQGNSA. This CDR3 contains 14 residues. The CDR3 region is CASSRPGFSDTQYF. The CDR3 region has the DNA TGTGCCAGCAGCCGGCCAGGGTTCTCAGATACGCAGTATTTT.

This clonotype has a count of ten or more. The chain joins TRBV2 to TRBJ2-5, with 9 bases matching TRBD2. Germline CDR1 and CDR2: SNHLY and FYNNEI. This CDR3 contains 14 residues. After removal of 9 bases from V and 6 bases from J, the junction contained 11 bases not matched to a gene. CDR3 protein: CASRVREGRKTQYF. In DNA, the CDR3 is TGTGCCAGTAGGGTGCGGGAGGGCCGAAAGACCCAGTACTTC.

This clonotype came up many times. The chain couples TRBV19 to TRBJ2-1, with D perhaps TRBD1 or TRBD2 (6 bases each). CDR3 size: 14 residues. Germline V lookup: CDR1 LNHDA, CDR2 SQIVND (reference sequence). V was clipped by 5 bases and J by 9 bases, with 17 bases between them. CDR3: CASSPVARGVEQFF. Written as DNA, the CDR3 is TGTGCCAGTAGTCCCGTAGCGAGGGGGGTTGAGCAGTTCTTC.

The rearrangement joins TRBV12-3 or TRBV12-4 to TRBJ1-5; D uncertain. V shed 4 bases and J shed 6 bases, with 7 bases lying between them. The CDR3 loop spans 12 amino acids. As DNA, the CDR3 is TGTGCCAGCAGTTCAAAGGGTCAGCCCCAGCATTTT. Encoded protein: CASSSKGQPQHF.

This clonotype was seen at least ten times. The chain is built from TRBV12-3 or TRBV12-4 and TRBJ1-4; D might be TRBD1 (5 bases). The V end was cut by 5 bases, the J end by 3 bases, with 28 bases between. The CDR3 has 20 residues. DNA of the CDR3: TGTGCCAGCAGTAAGCCCCTCCGGGGCCCTCGCCTCCCAGCTAATGAAAAACTGTTTTTT. Translation gives CASSKPLRGPRLPANEKLFF.

At least ten counts were recorded for this clonotype. The V and J genes are TRBV6-1 and TRBJ2-3, with TRBD1 matching 10 bases. V shed 3 bases and J 3 bases; nucleotides not matched to a gene: 9. Germline CDR1 is MNHNS and CDR2 is SASEGT. The CDR3 spans 17 residues. In DNA form, the CDR3 reads TGTGCCAGCAGTGACCCTTTTGACAGGGGGCGGACAGATACGCAGTATTTT. Protein sequence: CASSDPFDRGRTDTQYF.

This clonotype has a handful of counts. The chain has TRBV20-1 and TRBJ2-7, with TRBD1 as a possible D gene (6 bases). The V end lost 3 bases, the J end lost 5 bases, and 23 bases lay between the germline ends. Germline CDR1 and CDR2: DFQATT and SNEGSKA (reference sequence). The length of the CDR3 is 16 residues. Here the CDR3 reads CSASPGTNPRPDEQYF. The DNA for the CDR3 is TGCAGTGCTAGCCCCGGGACAAACCCGCGGCCCGACGAGCAGTACTTC.

The V and J genes are TRBV13 and TRBJ2-7; 9 bases agree with TRBD1. CDR3 size: 16 residues. Germline V gene sequence: CDR1 PRHDT, CDR2 FYEKMQ (reference sequence). V was clipped by 5 bases and J by 1 base; unmatched bases: 9. The chain's CDR3 is CASSVLTGGSSYEQYF. The CDR3 nucleotides are TGTGCCAGCAGCGTATTGACAGGGGGTAGTTCCTACGAGCAGTACTTC.

This clonotype was counted at least ten times. The chain couples TRBV18 to TRBJ1-1, with no clear D. Germline V gene lookup returns CDR1 KGHSH and CDR2 LQKENI. Trimming removed 6 bases from V and 8 bases from J, with 16 bases in between. CDR3 length: 13 amino acids. The CDR3 DNA is TGTGCCAGCTCGCTAACTTCCTCGTACGAAGCTTTCTTT. Protein: CASSLTSSYEAFF.

This clonotype was counted ten times or more. This sequence joins TRBV11-3 and TRBJ2-1, with 9 bases lining up with TRBD2. The CDR3 length is 15 residues. Germline V gene lookup returns CDR1 SGHNT and CDR2 YENEEA. With V trimmed by 3 bases and J by 4 bases, 4 bases remained unmatched. The CDR3 DNA reads TGTGCCAGCAGCTTCGTGACTAGCGGTTACAATGAGCAGTTCTTC. Translating gives CASSFVTSGYNEQFF. Drawing the rest from reference TRBV11-3 and TRBJ2-1, the complete variable domain is EAGVVQSPRYKIIEKKQPVAFWCNPISGHNTLYWYLQNLGQGPELLIRYENEEAVDDSQLPKDRFSAERLKGVDSTLKIQPAELGDSAVYLCASSFVTSGYNEQFFGPGTRLTVL.

This clonotype was observed many times. CDR3 loop: CAWSKGQQYEQYF. CDR3 in DNA: TGTGCCTGGAGTAAGGGACAGCAGTACGAGCAGTACTTC. The gene calls are TRBV30 and TRBJ2-7; 7 bases are shared with TRBD1. CDR3 length equals 13 residues. Germline loops: CDR1 GTSNPN, CDR2 SVGIG (reference sequence). The V gene end was trimmed by 2 bases and the J gene end by 4 bases; junction bases not matched to a gene: 5.

This chain connects TRBV10-3 to TRBJ1-6; 7 bases fit TRBD1. The CDR3 length is 14 residues. From germline, CDR1 is ENHRY and CDR2 SYGVKD. Trimming at V came to 8 bases and at J to 5 bases, leaving 6 bases not matched to a gene. For the CDR3, the DNA is TGTGCCATCTCGACAGGGATTCATAATTCACCCCTCCACTTT. This gives the protein CAISTGIHNSPLHF.

The chain is built from TRBV9 and TRBJ2-1, with D uncertain. With 1 base removed from V and 1 base from J, the gap between germline ends came to 9 bases. The CDR3 has 15 amino acids. Per germline, CDR1 SGDLS and CDR2 YYNGEE. The CDR3 spells CASSVRADSYNEQFF. For the CDR3, the DNA is TGTGCCAGCAGCGTAAGGGCGGATTCCTACAATGAGCAGTTCTTC.

This clonotype was picked up a small number of times. This sequence joins TRBV9 and TRBJ1-3; 7 nucleotides match TRBD1. The junction had 10 bases not matched to a gene; V was cut back by 2 bases and J by 8 bases. Per the germline V gene, CDR1 is SGDLS and CDR2 is YYNGEE. This CDR3 contains 15 residues. The CDR3 spells CASSVGQGGTDTIYF. CDR3 sequence (DNA): TGTGCCAGCAGCGTCGGCCAGGGGGGTACTGACACCATATATTTT.

This sequence joins TRBV19 and TRBJ2-3; no firm D call. The length of the CDR3 is 15 residues. Germline CDR1 LNHDA, CDR2 SQIVND (reference sequence). The V gene lost 3 bases and the J gene lost 1 base, with 11 bases spanning the gap. For the CDR3, the DNA is TGTGCCAGTAGTATCCACGGATTTGGCACAGATACGCAGTATTTT. Its translation is CASSIHGFGTDTQYF.

This clonotype was seen many times. This chain joins TRBV7-2 and TRBJ1-1; no reliable D call. This CDR3 comprises 14 residues. The V end was cut by 0 bases, the J end by 3 bases, with 8 bases between. Germline V lookup: CDR1 SGHTA, CDR2 FQGNSA. The CDR3 sequence: CASSLAVVYTEAFF. As DNA, the CDR3 is TGTGCCAGCAGCTTAGCCGTGGTTTACACTGAAGCTTTCTTT. Complete variable domain (other parts from reference TRBV7-2 and TRBJ1-1): GAGVSQSPSNKVTEKGKDVELRCDPISGHTALYWYRQSLGQGLEFLIYFQGNSAPDKSGLPSDRFSAERTGGSVSTLTIQRTQQEDSAVYLCASSLAVVYTEAFFGQGTRLTVV.

Ten or more counts support this clonotype. The V gene is TRBV7-8, the J gene TRBJ2-3; maybe TRBD2 (5 bases). V lost 7 bases and J 0 bases, leaving 17 bases between the germline ends. The CDR3 sequence is 16 residues long. Germline values: CDR1 SGHVS, CDR2 FQNEAQ. CDR3 DNA sequence: TGTGCCAGCAACCTGGTACGAGAGGGTAGCACAGATACGCAGTATTTT. This codes for CASNLVREGSTDTQYF.

This chain connects TRBV9 to TRBJ2-7; tentatively, D is TRBD1 (5 bases). The CDR3 has 14 amino acids. The V gene's germline CDR1 is SGDLS and CDR2 YYNGEE. V lost 3 bases and J 6 bases, leaving 16 bases between the germline ends. The CDR3 here is CASSERQGTGEQYF. CDR3 DNA: TGTGCCAGCAGCGAGAGGCAGGGAACGGGCGAGCAGTACTTC.

This clonotype was detected a few times. V gene TRBV19 combines with J gene TRBJ1-1, with D possibly matching TRBD1 (6 bases). The CDR3 contains 15 residues. Trimming cost V 3 bases and J 3 bases, with 14 bases left between them. CDR1 is LNHDA and CDR2 is SQIVND in the germline V gene (reference sequence). The chain's CDR3 is CASSITGRKDTEAFF. CDR3 sequence (DNA): TGTGCCAGTAGTATCACAGGGAGGAAGGACACTGAAGCTTTCTTT.

This clonotype was observed many times. This chain links TRBV15 with TRBJ1-5; D perhaps matches TRBD1 (5 bases). The CDR3 runs to 15 residues. V lost 2 bases to trimming and J lost 5 bases, with 13 bases between them. Germline assignment: CDR1 LNHNV and CDR2 YYDKDF (reference sequence). CDR3 in amino acids: CATSRYPLGDQPQHF. The CDR3, as DNA: TGTGCCACCAGCAGATACCCGTTGGGGGATCAGCCCCAGCATTTT.

This clonotype was seen a handful of times. This may come from a read error, since a much larger clone is one base off. V and J are TRBV27 and TRBJ2-1, with 8 bases that match TRBD2. Per germline, CDR1 MNHEY and CDR2 SMNVEV (reference sequence). J lost 12 bases, V lost 2 bases, and 12 bases had no gene match. The CDR3 sequence is 15 residues long. CDR3 amino acids: CASSLSGRRFDGQFF. The CDR3 nucleotides are TGTGCCAGCAGTTTAAGCGGGAGAAGGTTCGATGGGCAGTTCTTC.

This chain joins TRBV6-6 and TRBJ1-1; D unclear. Germline-derived CDR1 and CDR2 are MNHNY and SVGAGI (reference sequence). The CDR3 runs 15 residues. V lost 2 bases and J 5 bases, leaving 15 bases between the germline ends. The CDR3 DNA sequence: TGTGCCAGCAGTTACGAGAGGTTAAGTGCGACTGAAGCTTTCTTT. This translates into CASSYERLSATEAFF.

This clonotype was observed many times. The chain is built from TRBV28 and TRBJ2-7, with a tentative D call TRBD2 (5 bases). Germline V gene lookup returns CDR1 MDHEN and CDR2 SYDVKM. The length of the CDR3 is 14 residues. The V end was cut by 5 bases, the J end by 4 bases, with 15 bases between. The chain's CDR3 is CASSQPPRDYEQYF. The CDR3 bases are TGTGCCAGCAGTCAACCCCCCCGGGATTACGAGCAGTACTTC.